Each of the 23 T cell receptor beta chains below was sequenced from the same sample in a study of response to subunit inactivated influenza vaccine. TCRdb used MiXCR to reprocess the RT-PCR reads, holding one entry per CDR3 protein. The sample has more than 200,000 distinct CDR3 sequences; 12% are singletons. This sample comprised non-naive T cells sorted from PBMCs, obtained 14 days before vaccination. These receptors originate from a man aged 50 to 60 who received an inactivated influenza vaccine.

This clonotype was detected ten times or more. This chain joins TRBV10-3 and TRBJ2-7; TRBD1 might be the D (6 bases). V lost 7 bases and J 3 bases, leaving 16 bases between the germline ends. CDR3 size: 14 residues. CDR1 is ENHRY and CDR2 is SYGVKD in the germline V gene. This CDR3 reads CAINTRQEFYEQYF. The CDR3 nucleotides are TGTGCCATCAACACACGACAGGAATTCTACGAGCAGTACTTC.

This clonotype showed up many times. V and J are TRBV20-1 and TRBJ2-1; unclear D gene. V was clipped by 3 bases and J by 3 bases, with 3 bases between them. The CDR3 has 11 amino acids. Germline assignment: CDR1 DFQATT and CDR2 SNEGSKA (reference sequence). This CDR3 is CSASLYNEQFF. CDR3 sequence (DNA): TGCAGTGCTAGCCTCTACAATGAGCAGTTCTTC.

The rearrangement links TRBV27 to TRBJ2-7; perhaps TRBD2 as D (6 bases). The CDR3 covers 17 residues. V shed 0 bases and J shed 1 base, with 16 bases lying between them. Per the germline V gene, CDR1 is MNHEY and CDR2 is SMNVEV (reference sequence). The CDR3 coding sequence is TGTGCCAGCAGTTTATCGCCGGAGGGGTCCAGATCCTACGAGCAGTACTTC. This sequence encodes CASSLSPEGSRSYEQYF.

A single count supports this clonotype. The rearrangement uses TRBV7-2 and TRBJ2-7; 10 nucleotides line up with TRBD2. From germline, CDR1 is SGHTA and CDR2 FQGNSA. This CDR3 region has 14 residues. V dropped 4 bases and J dropped 5; count of bases not matched to a gene: 5. Here the CDR3 DNA reads TGTGCCAGCAGCTCAGCGGGGGGGCCCAACGAGCAGTACTTC. Encoded protein: CASSSAGGPNEQYF.

There are many counts of this clonotype. The rearrangement links TRBV12-3 or TRBV12-4 to TRBJ2-1; TRBD2 aligns across 8 bases. V was pared by 5 bases and J by 9 bases, with 18 bases of the junction left unmatched. The CDR3 length is 17 residues. CDR3 nucleotides: TGTGCCAGCAGTCAATTACTAGCGGTTGGGAGGGCCGGTGAGCAGTTCTTC. Translating gives CASSQLLAVGRAGEQFF.

The rearrangement joins TRBV5-5 to TRBJ2-4; 9 nucleotides match TRBD2. The CDR3 loop spans 18 amino acids. The germline CDR1 and CDR2 sequences are SGHKS and YYEKEE (reference sequence). After removal of 4 bases from V and 8 bases from J, the junction contained 19 bases not matched to a gene. For the CDR3, the DNA is TGTGCCAGCAGCCCGCTGCGGGCGGGAGGGATGGGAAGGGACATTCAGTACTTC. Translated: CASSPLRAGGMGRDIQYF. The full variable domain, completed using reference TRBV5-5 and TRBJ2-4, is DAGVTQSPTHLIKTRGQQVTLRCSPISGHKSVSWYQQVLGQGPQFIFQYYEKEERGRGNFPDRFSARQFPNYSSELNVNALLLGDSALYLCASSPLRAGGMGRDIQYFGAGTRLSVL.

The chain joins TRBV20-1 to TRBJ1-3, with D unclear. Germline V lookup: CDR1 DFQATT, CDR2 SNEGSKA (reference sequence). The CDR3 runs 15 residues. V dropped 3 bases and J dropped 0 bases, with 12 bases sitting between them. CDR3: CSASFQTNSGNTIYF. In DNA form, the CDR3 reads TGCAGTGCTAGTTTCCAGACTAACTCTGGAAACACCATATATTTT.

The J gene is TRBJ1-6, the V gene TRBV4-1; possible D gene TRBD1, 6 bases. The CDR3 loop spans 15 amino acids. The ends were cut back, 5 bases at V and 5 bases at J, with 13 bases in the middle. Germline CDR1 MGHRA, CDR2 YSYEKL. The CDR3 region has the DNA TGCGCCAGCAGCACCCAAACAGGGAATAATTCACCCCTCCACTTT. Protein product: CASSTQTGNNSPLHF.

The chain has TRBV5-8 and TRBJ1-3; TRBD1 is a possible D gene (5 bases). Germline V lookup: CDR1 SGHTS, CDR2 YDEGEE. V lost 0 bases and J lost 0, with 10 bases in between. CDR3 length: 16 amino acids. DNA for the CDR3: TGTGCCAGCAGCTTGGAAGGGACCTACTCTGGAAACACCATATATTTT. This encodes CASSLEGTYSGNTIYF.

This clonotype has ten or more counts. The V and J genes are TRBV3-1 and TRBJ2-2; D perhaps matches TRBD2 (6 bases). The V end was cut by 6 bases, the J end by 4 bases, with 15 bases between. The germline V gene has CDR1 LGHDT and CDR2 YNNKEL (reference sequence). The CDR3 runs 15 residues. The CDR3 DNA follows: TGTGCCAGCAGTACCGGGACTCTCGGCACCGGGGAGCTGTTTTTT. Its translation: CASSTGTLGTGELFF.

V and J are TRBV28 and TRBJ1-5; D is uncertain. The CDR3 runs to 14 residues. Germline CDR1 is MDHEN and CDR2 is SYDVKM. Trimming removed 2 bases at V and 7 bases at J, with 12 bases between. CDR3 sequence (DNA): TGTGCCAGCAGTTTAAAGGGTCCGAGGCAGCCCCAGCATTTT. Protein sequence: CASSLKGPRQPQHF.

This clonotype was observed a few times. The CDR3 sequence is CASSRDPGRNNYGYTF. CDR3 in DNA: TGCGCCAGCAGCCGCGATCCGGGCAGAAATAACTATGGCTACACCTTC. The genes are TRBV4-1 and TRBJ1-2; D gene uncertain. The CDR3 length is 16 residues. CDR1 MGHRA and CDR2 YSYEKL come from the germline V gene. The V end was cut by 4 bases, the J end by 1 base, with 16 bases between.

This clonotype was detected only a few times. This rearrangement joins TRBV11-2 to TRBJ2-7; TRBD1 is a possible D gene (6 bases). The CDR3 totals 14 residues. With 5 bases removed from V and 2 bases from J, the gap between germline ends came to 13 bases. Germline assignment: CDR1 SGHAT and CDR2 FQNNGV. CDR3 in amino acids: CASSPLGGAYEQYF. The CDR3 nucleotides read TGTGCCAGCAGCCCCCTAGGGGGAGCCTACGAGCAGTACTTC.

The chain has TRBV2 and TRBJ2-1, with D unclear. The V gene's germline CDR1 is SNHLY and CDR2 FYNNEI. Trimming cost V 5 bases and J 0 bases, with 11 bases left between them. The CDR3 has 15 amino acids. CDR3 protein: CASSKGISSYNEQFF. Written as DNA, the CDR3 is TGTGCCAGCAGTAAAGGGATAAGCTCCTACAATGAGCAGTTCTTC. Complete variable domain (other parts from reference TRBV2 and TRBJ2-1): EPEVTQTPSHQVTQMGQEVILRCVPISNHLYFYWYRQILGQKVEFLVSFYNNEISEKSEIFDDQFSVERPDGSNFTLKIRSTKLEDSAMYFCASSKGISSYNEQFFGPGTRLTVL.

V and J are TRBV20-1 and TRBJ2-7; the match to TRBD2 covers 7 bases. This CDR3 comprises 13 residues. Looked up from germline, CDR1 is DFQATT and CDR2 is SNEGSKA (reference sequence). The V segment lost 7 bases and the J segment 2 bases; nucleotides outside the gene matches: 8. The CDR3 here is CSVGGVGTYEQYF. The DNA for the CDR3 is TGCAGTGTGGGAGGGGTCGGAACCTACGAGCAGTACTTC.

V gene TRBV27 combines with J gene TRBJ2-3, with 13 nucleotides matching TRBD2. Unmatched junction bases numbered 8, after V lost 5 bases and J lost 3 bases. This CDR3 is 17 amino acids long. CDR1 MNHEY and CDR2 SMNVEV come from the germline V gene (reference sequence). CDR3 in amino acids: CASSRGLAGEGTDTQYF. The CDR3 nucleotides are TGTGCCAGCAGTCGCGGACTAGCGGGAGAAGGGACAGATACGCAGTATTTT.

This clonotype was detected a few times. The rearrangement links TRBV7-2 to TRBJ1-1; the D gene is possibly TRBD1 (6 bases). This CDR3 region has 15 residues. Trimming took off 3 bases at V and 1 base at J, with 12 bases between the two ends. The germline V gene encodes CDR1 SGHTA and CDR2 FQGNSA. CDR3 protein: CASSFGGRQNTEAFF. CDR3 coding DNA: TGTGCCAGCAGCTTTGGGGGCAGGCAGAACACTGAAGCTTTCTTT.

The chain links TRBV7-6 to TRBJ2-1, with 11 bases that match TRBD2. Trimming removed 4 bases from V and 1 base from J; junction bases left unmatched: 6. CDR1 SGHVS and CDR2 FNYEAQ come from the germline V gene. The CDR3 consists of 17 residues. CDR3 bases: TGTGCCAGCAGCTCACTAGCGGGAGCCAGGTCCTACAATGAGCAGTTCTTC. This codes for CASSSLAGARSYNEQFF.

This clonotype was seen repeatedly, ten times or more. V and J are TRBV6-1 and TRBJ2-1; 11 nucleotides align to TRBD2. The CDR3 is 15 residues long. V lost 6 bases and J lost 4; bases outside the gene matches: 5. Germline CDR1 and CDR2: MNHNS and SASEGT. CDR3 nucleotides: TGTGCCAGCAGGATTAGCGGGGGGGGTTACAATGAGCAGTTCTTC. Protein: CASRISGGGYNEQFF.

The chain uses TRBV6-1 and TRBJ2-3, with 9 bases that match TRBD2. The CDR3 runs 16 residues. CDR1 is MNHNS, CDR2 SASEGT, per germline. V trimming: 5 bases; J trimming: 4 bases; junction bases outside the gene matches: 10. DNA for the CDR3: TGTGCCAGCAGTCGCGGTGGCGGGGGGGTCGCAGATACGCAGTATTTT. Its protein product is CASSRGGGGVADTQYF.

This clonotype appeared many times. This chain uses TRBV20-1 with TRBJ1-2, with D possibly being TRBD1 (6 bases). V was clipped by 3 bases and J by 6 bases, with 17 bases between them. Germline assignment: CDR1 DFQATT and CDR2 SNEGSKA (reference sequence). This CDR3 has 14 amino acids. The CDR3 region is CSARQGTSPNGYTF. The CDR3 DNA reads as TGCAGTGCTAGGCAGGGGACCTCTCCTAATGGCTACACCTTC.

This chain joins TRBV6-1 and TRBJ2-5; D perhaps matches TRBD1 (6 bases). Germline values: CDR1 MNHNS, CDR2 SASEGT. Trimming pared 7 bases from V and 2 bases from J, leaving 11 bases between. The CDR3 is 13 amino acids. The CDR3 spells CASTRTVQETQYF. The CDR3 bases are TGTGCCAGCACCAGGACAGTACAAGAGACCCAGTACTTC.

V and J are TRBV29-1 and TRBJ2-5; 10 positions agree with TRBD1. The CDR3 contains 13 residues. Germline-derived CDR1 and CDR2 are SQVTM and ANQGSEA. The V and J ends lost 3 bases and 7 bases, in that order; junction bases with no gene match: 5. The CDR3 sequence is CSVEGQGMGTQYF. CDR3 bases: TGCAGCGTTGAGGGACAGGGGATGGGGACCCAGTACTTC.